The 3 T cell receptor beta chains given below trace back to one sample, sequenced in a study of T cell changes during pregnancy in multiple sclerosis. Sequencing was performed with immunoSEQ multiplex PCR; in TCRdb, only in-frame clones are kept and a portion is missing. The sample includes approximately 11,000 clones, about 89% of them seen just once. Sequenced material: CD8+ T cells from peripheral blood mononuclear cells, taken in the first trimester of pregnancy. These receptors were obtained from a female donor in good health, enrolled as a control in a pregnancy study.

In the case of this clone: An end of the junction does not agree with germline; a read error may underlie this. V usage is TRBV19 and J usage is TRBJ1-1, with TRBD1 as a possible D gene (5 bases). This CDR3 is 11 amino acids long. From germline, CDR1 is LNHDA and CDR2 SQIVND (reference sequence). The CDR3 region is CASREGREALF. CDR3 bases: TGTGCCAGTAGGGAGGGGCGTGAAGCTCTCTTT.

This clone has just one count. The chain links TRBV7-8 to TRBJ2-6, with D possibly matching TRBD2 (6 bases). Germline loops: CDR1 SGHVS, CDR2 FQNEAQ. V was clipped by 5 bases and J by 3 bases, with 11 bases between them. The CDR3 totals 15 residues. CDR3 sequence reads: CASSPSGVGANVLTF. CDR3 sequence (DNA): TGTGCCAGCAGCCCATCGGGGGTTGGGGCCAACGTCCTGACTTTC. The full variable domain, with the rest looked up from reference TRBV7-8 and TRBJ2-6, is GAGVSQSPRYKVAKRGQDVALRCDPISGHVSLFWYQQALGQGPEFLTYFQNEAQLDKSGLPSDRFFAERPEGSVSTLKIQRTQQEDSAVYLCASSPSGVGANVLTFGAGSRLTVL.

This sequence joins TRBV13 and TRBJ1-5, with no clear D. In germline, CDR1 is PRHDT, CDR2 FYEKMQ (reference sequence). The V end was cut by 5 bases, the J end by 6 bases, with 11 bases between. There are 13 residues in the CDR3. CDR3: CASSLGRSQPQHF. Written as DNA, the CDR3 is TGTGCCAGCAGCCTGGGTAGGAGTCAGCCCCAGCATTTT.